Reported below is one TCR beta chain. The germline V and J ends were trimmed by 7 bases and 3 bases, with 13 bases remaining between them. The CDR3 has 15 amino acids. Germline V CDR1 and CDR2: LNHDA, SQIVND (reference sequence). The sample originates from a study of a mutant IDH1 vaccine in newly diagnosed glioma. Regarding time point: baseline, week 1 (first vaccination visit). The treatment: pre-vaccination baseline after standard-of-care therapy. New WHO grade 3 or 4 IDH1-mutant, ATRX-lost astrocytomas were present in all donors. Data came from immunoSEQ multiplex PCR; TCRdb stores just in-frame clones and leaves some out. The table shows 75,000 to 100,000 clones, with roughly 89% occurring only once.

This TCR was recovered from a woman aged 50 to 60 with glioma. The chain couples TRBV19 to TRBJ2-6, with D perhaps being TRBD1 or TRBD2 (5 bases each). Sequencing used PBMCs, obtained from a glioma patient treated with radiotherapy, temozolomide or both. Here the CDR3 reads CASTQEGSGANVLTF. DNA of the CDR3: TGTGCCAGTACCCAAGAGGGGAGTGGGGCCAACGTCCTGACTTTC.